Listed below are T cell receptor beta chains from one sample, sequenced in a study of T cells in Graves' hyperthyroidism and ophthalmopathy. Each CDR3 protein is one row after TCRdb ran MiXCR on the multiplex PCR reads. The table shows 450,000 to 550,000 distinct CDR3 sequences, with roughly a quarter occurring only once. Sequenced input: blood. Receptors were obtained from a young woman with Graves' ophthalmopathy. Each CDR3 is given with its conserved first and last residue. D genes are given only for firm matches. Clone size is not always given. Where it is, it says once, few, many or a class for expanded clones.

CDR3 protein: CAISQDSSRGPQHF
CDR3 DNA: TGTGCCATCAGCCAGGACAGTTCGCGGGGGCCCCAGCATTTT
V gene: TRBV10-3
J gene: TRBJ1-5
D gene: .
clone size: .

CDR3 protein: CASSHRQETQYF
CDR3 DNA: TGTGCCAGCAGCCACAGACAAGAGACCCAGTACTTC
V gene: TRBV3-1
J gene: TRBJ2-5
D gene: .
clone size: many

CDR3 protein: CASSRSRETYEQYF
CDR3 DNA: TGTGCCAGCAGCCGGTCCAGGGAAACCTACGAGCAGTACTTC
V gene: TRBV6-2/TRBV6-3
J gene: TRBJ2-7
D gene: .
clone size: many

CDR3 protein: CASSPYSSGGAGETQYF
CDR3 DNA: TGTGCCAGCAGTCCGTACTCTAGCGGGGGGGCCGGGGAGACCCAGTACTTC
V gene: TRBV27
J gene: TRBJ2-5
D gene: TRBD2
clone size: .

CDR3 protein: CASRAGLNQPQHF
CDR3 DNA: TGTGCCAGCAGGGCGGGGTTGAATCAGCCCCAGCATTTT
V gene: TRBV2
J gene: TRBJ1-5
D gene: .
clone size: many

CDR3 protein: CASSLRGGQPQHF
CDR3 DNA: TGTGCCAGCAGTTTACGGGGGGGCCAGCCCCAGCATTTT
V gene: TRBV12-3/TRBV12-4
J gene: TRBJ1-5
D gene: .
clone size: many

CDR3 protein: CASSQLRDSYGYTF
CDR3 DNA: TGTGCCAGCAGCCAACTCCGGGACAGTTATGGCTACACCTTC
V gene: TRBV3-1
J gene: TRBJ1-2
D gene: TRBD1
clone size: .

CDR3 protein: CASSLDSGRFGTEAFF
CDR3 DNA: TGCGCCAGCAGCTTGGACTCGGGACGGTTTGGGACTGAAGCTTTCTTT
V gene: TRBV5-1
J gene: TRBJ1-1
D gene: .
clone size: many

CDR3 protein: CASSTSVPTPKPEGEETQYF
CDR3 DNA: TGTGCCAGTAGTACATCCGTCCCAACCCCCAAACCGGAGGGTGAAGAGACCCAGTACTTC
V gene: TRBV19
J gene: TRBJ2-5
D gene: .
clone size: many

CDR3 protein: CASSLSGALNTEAFF
CDR3 DNA: TGTGCCAGCAGTTTGTCTGGGGCGCTCAACACTGAAGCTTTCTTT
V gene: TRBV12-3/TRBV12-4
J gene: TRBJ1-1
D gene: .
clone size: many

CDR3 protein: CASSGVEDNSGNTIYF
CDR3 DNA: TGTGCCAGCAGTGGGGTGGAGGATAACTCTGGAAACACCATATATTTT
V gene: TRBV6-1
J gene: TRBJ1-3
D gene: .
clone size: many

CDR3 protein: CSVDGSGGQETQYF
CDR3 DNA: TGCAGCGTTGACGGTAGCGGGGGGCAAGAGACCCAGTACTTC
V gene: TRBV29-1
J gene: TRBJ2-5
D gene: TRBD2
clone size: many

CDR3 protein: CASSLFPLGVNTEAFF
CDR3 DNA: TGTGCCAGCAGTTTATTCCCACTGGGTGTGAACACTGAAGCTTTCTTT
V gene: TRBV28
J gene: TRBJ1-1
D gene: .
clone size: .

CDR3 protein: CASSPLGGAKNIKYF
CDR3 DNA: TGTGCCAGCAGTCCTCTCGGGGGAGCCAAAAACATTAAGTACTTC
V gene: TRBV12-3/TRBV12-4
J gene: TRBJ2-4
D gene: .
clone size: many

CDR3 protein: CASSFPGQGALEQYF
CDR3 DNA: TGTGCCAGCAGTTTCCCGGGACAGGGGGCGCTCGAGCAGTACTTC
V gene: TRBV28
J gene: TRBJ2-7
D gene: TRBD1
clone size: .

CDR3 protein: CASSYRETGDDYGYTF
CDR3 DNA: TGTGCCAGCAGTTACCGAGAGACAGGGGACGACTATGGCTACACCTTC
V gene: TRBV6-5
J gene: TRBJ1-2
D gene: TRBD1
clone size: .

CDR3 protein: CATTGTGAQETQYF
CDR3 DNA: TGCGCCACAACGGGGACAGGGGCCCAAGAGACCCAGTACTTC
V gene: TRBV5-1
J gene: TRBJ2-5
D gene: TRBD1
clone size: .

CDR3 protein: CASSIRGAVETQYF
CDR3 DNA: TGTGCCAGCAGCATACGGGGCGCGGTAGAGACCCAGTACTTC
V gene: TRBV7-6
J gene: TRBJ2-5
D gene: .
clone size: .

CDR3 protein: CASSPAGTGEETQYF
CDR3 DNA: TGTGCCAGCAGTCCTGCCGGGACAGGGGAGGAGACCCAGTACTTC
V gene: TRBV27
J gene: TRBJ2-5
D gene: TRBD1
clone size: many

CDR3 protein: CASSFGRGHQPQHF
CDR3 DNA: TGTGCCAGCAGTTTCGGCAGGGGCCACCAGCCCCAGCATTTT
V gene: TRBV27
J gene: TRBJ1-5
D gene: .
clone size: few

CDR3 protein: CASSGWTGGNTEAFF
CDR3 DNA: TGTGCCAGCAGTGGCTGGACAGGGGGGAACACTGAAGCTTTCTTT
V gene: TRBV12-3/TRBV12-4
J gene: TRBJ1-1
D gene: TRBD1
clone size: .

CDR3 protein: CASSEKVGGHEKPFF
CDR3 DNA: TGTGCCAGCAGTGAAAAGGTTGGCGGTCATGAAAAACCGTTTTTT
V gene: TRBV6-1
J gene: TRBJ1-4
D gene: .
clone size: .

CDR3 protein: CASSLRLRESEQYF
CDR3 DNA: TGTGCCAGCAGTTTGCGTTTACGGGAGTCCGAGCAGTACTTC
V gene: TRBV28
J gene: TRBJ2-7
D gene: .
clone size: few

CDR3 protein: CSASSSSGGYLLEQYF
CDR3 DNA: TGCAGTGCTAGTTCCTCTAGCGGGGGATATCTTCTCGAGCAGTACTTC
V gene: TRBV20-1
J gene: TRBJ2-7
D gene: TRBD2
clone size: few

CDR3 protein: CASSGNMEGNQPQHF
CDR3 DNA: TGTGCCAGCAGTGGGAACATGGAGGGCAATCAGCCCCAGCATTTT
V gene: TRBV6-1
J gene: TRBJ1-5
D gene: .
clone size: .

CDR3 protein: CAGGRGSYEQYF
CDR3 DNA: TGTGCCGGCGGCAGGGGGTCCTACGAGCAGTACTTC
V gene: TRBV30
J gene: TRBJ2-7
D gene: TRBD1
clone size: many

CDR3 protein: CASSYGLRAKDAFF
CDR3 DNA: TGTGCCAGCAGTTACGGTCTCCGGGCTAAGGACGCTTTCTTT
V gene: TRBV6-5
J gene: TRBJ1-1
D gene: .
clone size: many

CDR3 protein: CAGGQGITGELFF
CDR3 DNA: TGTGCCGGGGGACAGGGGATCACCGGGGAGCTGTTTTTT
V gene: TRBV11-2
J gene: TRBJ2-2
D gene: TRBD1
clone size: many

CDR3 protein: CSATDRGYEQYF
CDR3 DNA: TGCAGTGCTACAGACAGGGGGTACGAGCAGTACTTC
V gene: TRBV20-1
J gene: TRBJ2-7
D gene: TRBD1
clone size: many

CDR3 protein: CASRWTGVEETQYF
CDR3 DNA: TGTGCCAGCAGGTGGACAGGGGTAGAGGAGACCCAGTACTTC
V gene: TRBV12-3/TRBV12-4
J gene: TRBJ2-5
D gene: TRBD1
clone size: many

CDR3 protein: CASSRLDSILAGWGQYF
CDR3 DNA: TGTGCCAGCAGCCGTTTAGATTCGATTCTCGCAGGGTGGGGGCAGTACTTC
V gene: TRBV28
J gene: TRBJ2-7
D gene: .
clone size: many

CDR3 protein: CASSAVVDRGKENTEAFF
CDR3 DNA: TGTGCCAGCAGCGCAGTAGTTGACAGGGGTAAGGAGAACACTGAAGCTTTCTTT
V gene: TRBV9
J gene: TRBJ1-1
D gene: TRBD1
clone size: .

CDR3 protein: CASSYRYSGQGDHEQYF
CDR3 DNA: TGTGCCAGCAGTTACAGGTACTCGGGACAGGGGGACCACGAGCAGTACTTC
V gene: TRBV6-5
J gene: TRBJ2-7
D gene: TRBD1
clone size: many

CDR3 protein: CASSETRAYEQYF
CDR3 DNA: TGTGCCAGCAGTGAAACTCGCGCCTACGAGCAGTACTTC
V gene: TRBV6-1
J gene: TRBJ2-7
D gene: .
clone size: few

CDR3 protein: CASSLLGTGGTEAFF
CDR3 DNA: TGTGCCAGCAGCTTATTGGGGACAGGGGGCACTGAAGCTTTCTTT
V gene: TRBV7-8
J gene: TRBJ1-1
D gene: TRBD1
clone size: few

CDR3 protein: CASSRPGVRVVAQYF
CDR3 DNA: TGTGCCAGCAGTCGGCCAGGAGTCCGGGTGGTAGCCCAGTACTTC
V gene: TRBV28
J gene: TRBJ2-5
D gene: .
clone size: many

CDR3 protein: CASSESGGTEAFF
CDR3 DNA: TGTGCCAGCAGTGAATCAGGGGGCACTGAAGCTTTCTTT
V gene: TRBV25-1
J gene: TRBJ1-1
D gene: TRBD1
clone size: many

CDR3 protein: CASSRSDGKNTEAFF
CDR3 DNA: TGTGCCAGCAGTCGATCGGACGGTAAGAACACTGAAGCTTTCTTT
V gene: TRBV13
J gene: TRBJ1-1
D gene: .
clone size: few

CDR3 protein: CASSLQEGNTGELFF
CDR3 DNA: TGTGCCAGCAGCTTACAAGAGGGGAACACCGGGGAGCTGTTTTTT
V gene: TRBV7-3
J gene: TRBJ2-2
D gene: .
clone size: many

CDR3 protein: CSAQGSGEQYF
CDR3 DNA: TGCAGTGCACAGGGATCGGGTGAGCAGTACTTC
V gene: TRBV20-1
J gene: TRBJ2-7
D gene: .
clone size: .

CDR3 protein: CASSQDGTGEYEQYF
CDR3 DNA: TGTGCCAGCAGCCAAGACGGAACAGGGGAGTACGAGCAGTACTTC
V gene: TRBV3-1
J gene: TRBJ2-7
D gene: TRBD1
clone size: .

CDR3 protein: CASSDWDDEQYF
CDR3 DNA: TGTGCCAGCAGCGATTGGGACGACGAGCAGTACTTC
V gene: TRBV3-1
J gene: TRBJ2-7
D gene: .
clone size: many

CDR3 protein: CASSFERKVNTEAFF
CDR3 DNA: TGTGCCAGCAGTTTCGAGCGGAAGGTGAACACTGAAGCTTTCTTT
V gene: TRBV12-3/TRBV12-4
J gene: TRBJ1-1
D gene: .
clone size: .

CDR3 protein: CASSLIVGWTGELFF
CDR3 DNA: TGTGCCAGCAGTTTAATCGTTGGCTGGACCGGGGAGCTGTTTTTT
V gene: TRBV28
J gene: TRBJ2-2
D gene: .
clone size: .

CDR3 protein: CASSVDSRNQPQHF
CDR3 DNA: TGTGCCAGCAGTGTGGACAGCCGAAATCAGCCCCAGCATTTT
V gene: TRBV12-3/TRBV12-4
J gene: TRBJ1-5
D gene: .
clone size: .

CDR3 protein: CASSFWTPNTEAFF
CDR3 DNA: TGTGCCAGCAGCTTTTGGACACCAAACACTGAAGCTTTCTTT
V gene: TRBV13
J gene: TRBJ1-1
D gene: .
clone size: many

CDR3 protein: CASSQEWGAPDTGELFF
CDR3 DNA: TGTGCCAGCAGCCAAGAATGGGGGGCGCCGGACACCGGGGAGCTGTTTTTT
V gene: TRBV4-2
J gene: TRBJ2-2
D gene: .
clone size: few

CDR3 protein: CASSAGRERETQYF
CDR3 DNA: TGTGCCAGCAGCGCCGGCAGGGAAAGGGAGACCCAGTACTTC
V gene: TRBV6-1
J gene: TRBJ2-5
D gene: .
clone size: few

CDR3 protein: CASRPHPNTEAFF
CDR3 DNA: TGTGCCAGCAGACCACACCCGAACACTGAAGCTTTCTTT
V gene: TRBV6-1
J gene: TRBJ1-1
D gene: .
clone size: many

CDR3 protein: CASSYPTSGGAGQTDTQYF
CDR3 DNA: TGTGCCAGCAGTTACCCGACTAGCGGGGGGGCCGGACAAACAGATACGCAGTATTTT
V gene: TRBV6-2/TRBV6-3
J gene: TRBJ2-3
D gene: TRBD2
clone size: .

CDR3 protein: CATSRDPREVSYEQYF
CDR3 DNA: TGTGCCACCAGCAGAGATCCCAGGGAGGTTTCCTACGAGCAGTACTTC
V gene: TRBV15
J gene: TRBJ2-7
D gene: .
clone size: many

CDR3 protein: CASSQEVHYEQYF
CDR3 DNA: TGCGCCAGCAGCCAAGAGGTACACTACGAGCAGTACTTC
V gene: TRBV4-1
J gene: TRBJ2-7
D gene: .
clone size: many

CDR3 protein: CASRQGVGTYEQYF
CDR3 DNA: TGTGCCAGCAGGCAGGGGGTTGGTACCTACGAGCAGTACTTC
V gene: TRBV6-1
J gene: TRBJ2-7
D gene: TRBD1
clone size: many

CDR3 protein: CASSRTGGNREQYF
CDR3 DNA: TGTGCCAGCAGTCGGACAGGGGGCAATAGGGAGCAGTACTTC
V gene: TRBV27
J gene: TRBJ2-7
D gene: TRBD1
clone size: many

CDR3 protein: CASSLNRGFSNQPQHF
CDR3 DNA: TGTGCCAGCAGCTTAAACAGGGGTTTTAGCAATCAGCCCCAGCATTTT
V gene: TRBV6-4
J gene: TRBJ1-5
D gene: TRBD1
clone size: many

CDR3 protein: CASRILVTGELFF
CDR3 DNA: TGTGCCAGCAGAATTTTGGTGACCGGGGAGCTGTTTTTT
V gene: TRBV6-1
J gene: TRBJ2-2
D gene: .
clone size: few

CDR3 protein: CASSEADRSLHEQYF
CDR3 DNA: TGTGCCAGCAGTGAAGCAGACAGGTCTCTACACGAGCAGTACTTC
V gene: TRBV6-1
J gene: TRBJ2-7
D gene: .
clone size: .